Below are 9 T cell receptor beta chains sequenced from a single sample in a study of T cell responses to AZD1222 COVID-19 vaccine. The table came from immunoSEQ multiplex PCR; TCRdb's copy has only in-frame clones and leaves some out. Among over 85,000 clones, around 82% were seen once, and the ten largest hold roughly 4.5%. The specimen comprised peripheral blood, sampled on day 0 of AZD1222 vaccination. All receptors derive from an adult in good health.

V usage is TRBV30 and J usage is TRBJ1-6; D gene ambiguous. The germline V gene encodes CDR1 GTSNPN and CDR2 SVGIG (reference sequence). The CDR3 covers 12 residues. The V and J ends lost 4 bases and 10 bases respectively, with 11 bases between them. For the CDR3, the DNA is TGTGCCTGGAATCGGCGTGAGTCACCCCTCCACTTT. It translates to CAWNRRESPLHF.

The table lists this clone with a count of one. The rearrangement links TRBV19 to TRBJ2-7; D is uncertain. Per germline, CDR1 LNHDA and CDR2 SQIVND (reference sequence). The V gene lost 6 bases and the J gene lost 6 bases, with 15 bases spanning the gap. The CDR3 consists of 13 residues. CDR3 nucleotides: TGTGCCAGTAGGGAGCAGGCACGGACCGAGCAGTACTTC. This sequence encodes CASREQARTEQYF.

This clone has just one count. The CDR3 nucleotides are TGTGCCAGCAGAAATTTGGGGGGTAATGGTCCTAATGAAAAACTGTTTTTT. The encoded protein is CASRNLGGNGPNEKLFF. The gene calls are TRBV3-1 (or the pseudogene TRBV3-2) and TRBJ1-4; tentative D call: TRBD1 (5 bases). Trimming stripped 6 bases from V and 3 bases from J, with 20 bases between. The CDR3 length is 17 residues. CDR1 is LGHDT, CDR2 YNNKEL, per germline (reference sequence).

This chain joins TRBV13 and TRBJ1-3; D remains unclear. CDR3 length: 15 amino acids. CDR1 is PRHDT, CDR2 FYEKMQ, per germline (reference sequence). Trimming removed 4 bases at V and 0 bases at J, with 10 bases between. The CDR3 protein is CASSSPRNSGNTIYF. The CDR3, as DNA: TGTGCCAGCAGCTCCCCTCGAAACTCTGGAAACACCATATATTTT.

The gene calls are TRBV19 and TRBJ2-6, with TRBD1 matching over 8 bases. The CDR3 runs to 17 residues. CDR1 is LNHDA and CDR2 is SQIVND in the germline V gene (reference sequence). J lost 0 bases, V lost 6 bases, and 7 bases had no gene match. The CDR3 nucleotides are TGTGCCAGTAGCGACCCGGGACAGGTCTCTGGGGCCAACGTCCTGACTTTC. This encodes CASSDPGQVSGANVLTF.

A single count supports this clone. The gene calls are TRBV7-2 and TRBJ2-1; D is unclear. Deletions cut 1 base from V and 7 bases from J, with 5 bases between. CDR3 size: 12 residues. From germline, CDR1 is SGHTA and CDR2 FQGNSA. The CDR3, as DNA: TGTGCCAGCAGCTTAGTGCTAAATGAGCAGTTCTTC. Translating gives CASSLVLNEQFF.

In DNA form, the CDR3 reads TGCGCCAGCAGCTTCCTCCGGACAGGGGCGAAGGGTGGCTACACCTTC. Protein product: CASSFLRTGAKGGYTF. The genes are TRBV5-1 and TRBJ1-2, with 9 positions matching TRBD1. The CDR3 has 16 amino acids. V gave up 2 bases and J gave up 7 bases; unmatched junction bases: 12. Germline values: CDR1 SGHRS, CDR2 YFSETQ. Supplemented by reference TRBV5-1 and TRBJ1-2, the full variable domain reads KAGVTQTPRYLIKTRGQQVTLSCSPISGHRSVSWYQQTPGQGLQFLFEYFSETQRNKGNFPGRFSGRQFSNSRSEMNVSTLELGDSALYLCASSFLRTGAKGGYTFGSGTRLTVV.

This rearrangement joins TRBV13 to TRBJ2-1; 10 bases are shared with TRBD2. CDR1 is PRHDT, CDR2 FYEKMQ, per germline (reference sequence). The CDR3 is made up of 13 amino acids. With V trimmed by 4 bases and J by 8 bases, 2 bases remained unmatched. CDR3 sequence: CASSYGTSDEQFF. In DNA form, the CDR3 reads TGTGCCAGCAGCTATGGGACTAGCGATGAGCAGTTCTTC. The whole variable domain, filled in from reference TRBV13 and TRBJ2-1, reads AAGVIQSPRHLIKEKRETATLKCYPIPRHDTVYWYQQGPGQDPQFLISFYEKMQSDKGSIPDRFSAQQFSDYHSELNMSSLELGDSALYFCASSYGTSDEQFFGPGTRLTVL.

This rearrangement joins TRBV6-2 or TRBV6-3 to TRBJ1-1; D gene unclear. With 6 bases removed from V and 7 bases from J, the gap between germline ends came to 15 bases. The CDR3 is made up of 13 amino acids. Per germline, CDR1 MNHEY and CDR2 SVGEGT. This CDR3 is CASSPLRAGEAFF. CDR3 DNA: TGTGCCAGCAGCCCGCTGAGGGCGGGTGAAGCTTTCTTT.